These 19 T cell receptor beta chains originate from one sample sequenced in a study of cytomegalovirus exposure and HLA in healthy donors (dated by TCRdb to between 2016 and 2019). The library came from the immunoSEQ multiplex PCR assay. For the multiplex PCR, a mixture combining 60 forward primers for TCR Vbeta segments and 13 reverse primers for TCR Jbeta segments was used. TCRdb carries this immuneACCESS record with in-frame sequences only. Its versions omit some clonotypes, under half of them owing to an unresolved V gene in the studies checked, with the rest unexplained. Present in this sample are 140,000 to 150,000 clones, nearly 90% of which were seen just once. The top ten clonotypes cover roughly 0.5% of the sample. The source material was PBMCs. These TCRs come from a woman between 40 and 55 years old in good health and CMV-seronegative.

Here the CDR3 reads CASSHYSGLAGVHTGELFF. The CDR3, as DNA: TGTGCCAGCAGTCACTACTCCGGACTAGCGGGAGTTCACACCGGGGAGCTGTTTTTT. V gene TRBV28 combines with J gene TRBJ2-2, with 13 bases fitting TRBD2. Germline loops: CDR1 MDHEN, CDR2 SYDVKM. V lost 5 bases, J lost 3 bases, and 12 bases stayed unmatched. This CDR3 is built from 19 residues.

CDR3 sequence: CASSQTGLAVSTDTQYF. CDR3 DNA sequence: TGCGCCAGCAGCCAGACGGGACTAGCGGTTAGCACAGATACGCAGTATTTT. The chain carries TRBV4-1 and TRBJ2-3; TRBD2 agrees at 11 bases. V dropped 3 bases and J dropped 0; count of bases not matched to a gene: 5. Germline assignment: CDR1 MGHRA and CDR2 YSYEKL. The CDR3 sequence is 17 residues long.

The J gene is TRBJ1-2, the V gene TRBV29-1; weak D call: TRBD1 (6 bases). In germline, CDR1 is SQVTM, CDR2 ANQGSEA. V was clipped by 0 bases and J by 6 bases, with 17 bases between them. This CDR3 has 15 amino acids. CDR3 region: CSVEDWTASRDGYTF. CDR3 DNA sequence: TGCAGCGTTGAAGACTGGACAGCGTCAAGGGATGGCTACACCTTC. The full variable domain, in which reference TRBV29-1 and TRBJ1-2 provide the parts outside the CDR3, is SAVISQKPSRDICQRGTSLTIQCQVDSQVTMMFWYRQQPGQSLTLIATANQGSEATYESGFVIDKFPISRPNLTFSTLTVSNMSPEDSSIYLCSVEDWTASRDGYTFGSGTRLTVV.

This clone was detected a few times. The chain joins TRBV6-5 to TRBJ2-1; 11 bases fit TRBD2. Germline values: CDR1 MNHEY, CDR2 SVGAGI. J was trimmed by 4 bases and V by 6 bases; bases with no gene match: 5. The length of the CDR3 is 15 residues. CDR3 protein: CASRVGTSGYNEQFF. Here the CDR3 DNA reads TGTGCCAGCAGGGTAGGGACTAGCGGTTACAATGAGCAGTTCTTC.

The chain has TRBV11-2 and TRBJ2-6, with D tentatively TRBD1 (5 bases). Trimming removed 3 bases at V and 0 bases at J, with 6 bases between. The CDR3 consists of 15 residues. Germline V lookup: CDR1 SGHAT, CDR2 FQNNGV. The CDR3: CASSFDSSGANVLTF. CDR3 DNA sequence: TGTGCCAGCAGCTTTGACAGCTCTGGGGCCAACGTCCTGACTTTC. Full variable domain (remainder filled in from reference TRBV11-2 and TRBJ2-6): EAGVAQSPRYKIIEKRQSVAFWCNPISGHATLYWYQQILGQGPKLLIQFQNNGVVDDSQLPKDRFSAERLKGVDSTLKIQPAKLEDSAVYLCASSFDSSGANVLTFGAGSRLTVL.

As concerns this clone: Other DNA sequences in the sample encode the same CDR3. The chain uses TRBV5-1 and TRBJ2-1; 9 bases align to TRBD2. CDR1 and CDR2 from the germline V gene are SGHRS and YFSETQ. This CDR3 is 15 amino acids long. V dropped 1 base and J dropped 7; count of bases not matched to a gene: 6. In DNA form, the CDR3 reads TGCGCCAGCAGCTTGCTAGCGGGGATTACAAATGAGCAGTTCTTC. It specifies CASSLLAGITNEQFF. Complete variable domain (other parts from reference TRBV5-1 and TRBJ2-1): KAGVTQTPRYLIKTRGQQVTLSCSPISGHRSVSWYQQTPGQGLQFLFEYFSETQRNKGNFPGRFSGRQFSNSRSEMNVSTLELGDSALYLCASSLLAGITNEQFFGPGTRLTVL.

This clone was observed a few times. Its ends do not fully match the called genes, so a read error is possible. The V gene is TRBV5-1, the J gene TRBJ2-7, with 8 bases that match TRBD2. Germline loops: CDR1 SGHRS, CDR2 YFSETQ. The CDR3 length is 14 residues. This CDR3 is CASSLVGLAHEQYF. In DNA form, the CDR3 reads TGTGCCAGCAGCTTGGTCGGACTAGCCCACGAGCAGTACTTC.

V gene TRBV5-4 combines with J gene TRBJ1-1, with D possibly TRBD1 on 5 matching bases. The CDR3 has 13 amino acids. Germline-derived CDR1 and CDR2 are SGHNT and YYREEE (reference sequence). The V gene lost 0 bases and the J gene lost 10 bases, with 13 bases spanning the gap. This chain's CDR3 is CASSLAPGTRAFF. CDR3 bases: TGTGCCAGCAGCTTGGCCCCCGGGACTCGAGCTTTCTTT. Full variable domain (missing parts from reference TRBV5-4 and TRBJ1-1): ETGVTQSPTHLIKTRGQQVTLRCSSQSGHNTVSWYQQALGQGPQFIFQYYREEENGRGNFPPRFSGLQFPNYSSELNVNALELDDSALYLCASSLAPGTRAFFGQGTRLTVV.

V is TRBV7-2 and J is TRBJ2-5, with TRBD1 identical over 7 bases. Losses at the gene ends were 5 bases for V and 2 bases for J; bases not matched to a gene: 2. Germline V lookup: CDR1 SGHTA, CDR2 FQGNSA. This CDR3 contains 13 residues. The CDR3 nucleotides read TGTGCCAGCAGCCAGGGACAGCAAGAGACCCAGTACTTC. Its protein is CASSQGQQETQYF.

The chain combines TRBV6-6 with TRBJ2-1; 12 bases align to TRBD2. The CDR3 sequence is 15 residues long. Germline CDR1 and CDR2: MNHNY and SVGAGI (reference sequence). J gave up 2 bases and V 6 bases, and 2 bases lay outside the gene matches. The CDR3 nucleotides read TGTGCCAGCAGAGCTAGCGGGAGGGCCTACAATGAGCAGTTCTTC. Residues: CASRASGRAYNEQFF.

The chain couples TRBV9 to TRBJ2-7, with a weak D call TRBD2 (7 bases). The CDR3 runs 17 residues. The V end was cut by 6 bases, the J end by 2 bases, with 24 bases between. CDR1 and CDR2 from the germline V gene are SGDLS and YYNGEE. CDR3 in DNA: TGTGCCAGCACCGGGGGGAAAGGACAGTATCACACCTACGAGCAGTACTTC. Protein sequence: CASTGGKGQYHTYEQYF.

This rearrangement joins TRBV4-2 to TRBJ2-5; 14 bases fit TRBD2. CDR1 is LGHNA, CDR2 YNFKEQ, per germline. V shed 1 base, J shed 3 bases, and the junction held 1 base outside the gene matches. The length of the CDR3 is 16 residues. The chain's CDR3 is CASSQAGLAGEETQYF. CDR3 nucleotide sequence: TGTGCCAGCAGCCAAGCGGGACTAGCGGGAGAAGAGACCCAGTACTTC.

The rearrangement uses TRBV14 and TRBJ2-5; D is uncertain. This CDR3 region has 11 residues. With 2 bases removed from V and 9 bases from J, the gap between germline ends came to 7 bases. Germline V gives CDR1 SGHDN, CDR2 FVKESK. The chain's CDR3 is CASSQHESQYF. The DNA of the CDR3 is TGTGCCAGCAGCCAACACGAGTCCCAGTACTTC.

This chain joins TRBV5-1 and TRBJ1-2; possible D gene TRBD1, 5 bases. V dropped 1 base and J dropped 8 bases, with 21 bases sitting between them. Germline V lookup: CDR1 SGHRS, CDR2 YFSETQ. The CDR3 covers 16 residues. In DNA, the CDR3 is TGCGCCAGCAGCTTGCCTCAGGGAGGCCTTCTGGGGGGCTACACCTTC. Translating it yields CASSLPQGGLLGGYTF. Variable domain in full (rest from reference TRBV5-1 and TRBJ1-2): KAGVTQTPRYLIKTRGQQVTLSCSPISGHRSVSWYQQTPGQGLQFLFEYFSETQRNKGNFPGRFSGRQFSNSRSEMNVSTLELGDSALYLCASSLPQGGLLGGYTFGSGTRLTVV.

This chain joins TRBV6-5 and TRBJ1-1, with TRBD1 matching 8 bases. Germline V gene data show CDR1 as MNHEY and CDR2 as SVGAGI. After removal of 4 bases from V and 4 bases from J, the junction contained 11 bases not matched to a gene. The CDR3 is 16 residues long. CDR3 sequence: CASSFVQGDRGTEAFF. The CDR3 bases are TGTGCCAGCAGTTTTGTCCAGGGAGACAGGGGCACTGAAGCTTTCTTT.

The V and J genes are TRBV18 and TRBJ1-1; TRBD1 might be the D (5 bases). Trimming took 2 bases from V and 0 from J, leaving 7 bases between them. CDR1 and CDR2 (germline): KGHSH, LQKENI. This CDR3 contains 14 residues. As DNA, the CDR3 is TGTGCCAGCTCACCAGACAGAGTGAACACTGAAGCTTTCTTT. As protein: CASSPDRVNTEAFF.

The chain carries TRBV27 and TRBJ2-1; D is possibly TRBD2 (6 bases). Germline lookup yields CDR1 MNHEY and CDR2 SMNVEV (reference sequence). The length of the CDR3 is 14 residues. V was shortened by 4 bases and J by 6 bases, with 13 bases between the two germline ends. The CDR3 DNA is TGTGCCAGCAGTTACCGCCTCGGGGGCAATGAGCAGTTCTTC. Translated: CASSYRLGGNEQFF.

This chain joins TRBV6-5 and TRBJ2-7; 7 bases are a match to TRBD1. From germline, CDR1 is MNHEY and CDR2 SVGAGI. With 6 bases clipped from V and 0 bases from J, the junction kept 5 bases outside the gene matches. This CDR3 region has 14 residues. The CDR3 is CASRSWDSSYEQYF. Written as DNA, the CDR3 is TGTGCCAGCAGGTCTTGGGACAGCTCCTACGAGCAGTACTTC.

V usage is TRBV6-5 and J usage is TRBJ1-1, with a possible D match to TRBD1 (6 bases). In germline, CDR1 is MNHEY, CDR2 SVGAGI. The CDR3 is 16 amino acids. V was shortened by 2 bases and J by 0 bases, with 13 bases between the two germline ends. As DNA, the CDR3 is TGTGCCAGCAGTTACCGGGGGGCGGGAATGAACACTGAAGCTTTCTTT. Amino acids: CASSYRGAGMNTEAFF.